One sample yielded the 28 T cell receptor beta chains listed below, sequenced in a study of T cell responses to AZD1222 COVID-19 vaccine. The repertoire was sequenced with immunoSEQ multiplex PCR; TCRdb's copy has only in-frame clones and lacks some. The data contain approximately 150,000 clones, around 88% of them seen just once; the ten biggest clones take up about 3.3%. This specimen consisted of peripheral blood, obtained on day 0 of MenACWY control vaccination. These receptors were taken from an adult in good health.

The chain joins TRBV18 to TRBJ1-2, with D possibly matching TRBD1 (6 bases). The CDR3 extends over 17 amino acids. Looked up from germline, CDR1 is KGHSH and CDR2 is LQKENI. V was shortened by 3 bases and J by 9 bases, with 26 bases between the two germline ends. CDR3 residues: CASSPNRDTWDQFCYTF. CDR3 coding DNA: TGTGCCAGCTCACCGAACCGGGACACTTGGGACCAGTTTTGCTACACCTTC.

This clone showed up just a few times. V usage is TRBV6-6 and J usage is TRBJ2-1; 9 nucleotides line up with TRBD2. The CDR3 covers 16 residues. The V segment lost 0 bases and the J segment 4 bases; nucleotides outside the gene matches: 4. Germline lookup yields CDR1 MNHNY and CDR2 SVGAGI (reference sequence). The CDR3 bases are TGTGCCAGCAGTTACTCGCCAGCGGGGGGTTACAATGAGCAGTTCTTC. Its protein is CASSYSPAGGYNEQFF.

The chain has TRBV5-1 and TRBJ2-1, with 9 bases fitting TRBD1. From germline, CDR1 is SGHRS and CDR2 YFSETQ. The CDR3 is made up of 14 amino acids. Trimming cost V 4 bases and J 3 bases; bases outside gene matches: 2. The CDR3 loop reads CASSTGQGYNEQFF. The CDR3 region has the DNA TGCGCCAGCAGCACGGGACAGGGCTACAATGAGCAGTTCTTC.

The genes are TRBV19 and TRBJ2-7; a possible D gene is TRBD2 (6 bases). This CDR3 is 15 amino acids long. The V end was cut by 6 bases, the J end by 6 bases, with 21 bases between. Germline values: CDR1 LNHDA, CDR2 SQIVND (reference sequence). CDR3 nucleotide sequence: TGTGCCAGTAGCCGACCCCGTTCGGGGGTGGGCGAGCAGTACTTC. It specifies CASSRPRSGVGEQYF.

In DNA form, the CDR3 reads TGCGCCAGCAGCCCGACGTCCGGCCCCGGGATAGCCAAGCAGTTCTTC. Translating it yields CASSPTSGPGIAKQFF. The chain carries TRBV4-1 and TRBJ2-1; tentative D call: TRBD2 (5 bases). V was trimmed by 4 bases and J by 11 bases, leaving 24 bases between them. CDR1 and CDR2 (germline): MGHRA, YSYEKL. The CDR3 totals 16 residues.

CDR3 DNA: TGCGCCAGCAGCCAGACGGGGGAGGGTGAAGCTTTCTTT. Amino acid sequence: CASSQTGEGEAFF. V usage is TRBV5-1 and J usage is TRBJ1-1; a weak D match, TRBD1 (5 bases). V lost 4 bases, J lost 7 bases, and 14 bases lay in between. The CDR3 totals 13 residues. Germline V lookup: CDR1 SGHRS, CDR2 YFSETQ.

The V gene is TRBV20-1, the J gene TRBJ1-1; D is unresolved. Trimming removed 7 bases from V and 8 bases from J, with 11 bases in between. CDR1 DFQATT and CDR2 SNEGSKA come from the germline V gene (reference sequence). The CDR3 spans 10 residues. DNA of the CDR3: TGCAGTGGACTGAGGAGGGAAGCTTTCTTT. Translated, it gives CSGLRREAFF.

V is TRBV24-1 and J is TRBJ1-5, with TRBD1 identical over 7 bases. Trimming at V came to 4 bases and at J to 4 bases, leaving 9 bases not matched to a gene. This CDR3 contains 16 residues. The germline CDR1 and CDR2 sequences are KGHDR and SFDVKD. The CDR3 DNA reads as TGTGCCACCAGTGACCCCGCAGGACAGGAGAATCAGCCCCAGCATTTT. Encoded protein: CATSDPAGQENQPQHF.

J is TRBJ2-5 and V is TRBV18; D may be TRBD1 or TRBD2 (5 bases each). This CDR3 is built from 15 residues. V was clipped by 1 base and J by 4 bases, with 13 bases between them. Per the germline V gene, CDR1 is KGHSH and CDR2 is LQKENI. The CDR3: CASSPLQRDGETQYF. In DNA form, the CDR3 reads TGTGCCAGCTCACCACTGCAGAGGGACGGAGAGACCCAGTACTTC. Together with reference TRBV18 and TRBJ2-5, the CDR3 gives the full variable domain: NAGVMQNPRHLVRRRGQEARLRCSPMKGHSHVYWYRQLPEEGLKFMVYLQKENIIDESGMPKERFSAEFPKEGPSILRIQQVVRGDSAAYFCASSPLQRDGETQYFGPGTRLLVL.

The genes are TRBV4-1 and TRBJ1-4; D perhaps matches TRBD1 (5 bases). The germline CDR1 and CDR2 sequences are MGHRA and YSYEKL. V was cut by 0 bases and J by 8 bases, with 16 bases left in between. This CDR3 comprises 16 residues. The CDR3 here is CASSQDLGGGVEKLFF. The CDR3 coding sequence is TGCGCCAGCAGCCAAGACCTTGGGGGAGGCGTGGAAAAACTGTTTTTT.

The J gene is TRBJ2-6, the V gene TRBV30; D not certain. CDR3 length: 13 residues. Germline V gene lookup returns CDR1 GTSNPN and CDR2 SVGIG (reference sequence). V gave up 3 bases and J gave up 2 bases, with 5 bases separating them. The CDR3 region is CAWSLPGANVLTF. CDR3 coding DNA: TGTGCCTGGAGCCTACCTGGGGCCAACGTCCTGACTTTC.

In this sample, this clone turned up once. The rearrangement joins TRBV6-5 to TRBJ2-7; 9 nucleotides match TRBD1. The CDR3 spans 14 residues. Germline CDR1 reads MNHEY; CDR2 reads SVGAGI. Losses at the gene ends were 7 bases for V and 4 bases for J; bases not matched to a gene: 8. CDR3 DNA: TGTGCCAGCACCTACACAGGGGGCGATTACGAGCAGTACTTC. Its protein is CASTYTGGDYEQYF.

The chain couples TRBV5-5 to TRBJ1-5; a weak D match, TRBD1 (5 bases). The length of the CDR3 is 16 residues. From germline, CDR1 is SGHKS and CDR2 YYEKEE (reference sequence). V lost 1 base, J lost 2 bases, and 13 bases lay in between. CDR3 in amino acids: CASSLYGQGGNQPQHF. The CDR3, as DNA: TGTGCCAGCAGCTTGTACGGGCAGGGTGGCAATCAGCCCCAGCATTTT.

The chain has TRBV7-3 and TRBJ1-5; D is perhaps TRBD1 (6 bases). The germline CDR1 and CDR2 sequences are SGHTA and FQGTGA. V gave up 1 base and J gave up 9 bases, with 13 bases separating them. The CDR3 spans 14 residues. In DNA form, the CDR3 reads TGTGCCAGCAGCTTAATGGCAGGGGAAGGGCCCCAGCATTTT. It is translated as CASSLMAGEGPQHF. The complete variable domain, with remaining parts taken from reference TRBV7-3 and TRBJ1-5, reads GAGVSQTPSNKVTEKGKYVELRCDPISGHTALYWYRQSLGQGPEFLIYFQGTGAADDSGLPNDRFFAVRPEGSVSTLKIQRTERGDSAVYLCASSLMAGEGPQHFGDGTRLSIL.

This CDR3 reads CASSQDVGVNTEAFF. The CDR3 DNA reads TGCGCCAGCAGCCAAGACGTAGGGGTGAACACTGAAGCTTTCTTT. This chain joins TRBV4-3 and TRBJ1-1; the D gene is possibly TRBD1 (5 bases). CDR3 length: 15 amino acids. V lost 0 bases, J lost 0 bases, and 8 bases lay in between. The germline CDR1 and CDR2 sequences are LGHNA and YSLEER.

This clone was counted a few times. The chain is built from TRBV4-2 and TRBJ2-1, with a tentative D call TRBD2 (6 bases). V lost 2 bases, J lost 0 bases, and 14 bases lay in between. The germline V gene has CDR1 LGHNA and CDR2 YNFKEQ. The CDR3 consists of 17 residues. CDR3 in amino acids: CASSQRGLLISYNEQFF. CDR3 bases: TGTGCCAGCAGCCAACGGGGACTTTTAATCTCCTACAATGAGCAGTTCTTC.

A few counts support this clone. The chain uses TRBV23-1 and TRBJ2-7; 11 nucleotides align to TRBD1. TRBV23-1 is an open reading frame, and its role is uncertain. V was clipped by 3 bases and J by 2 bases; unmatched bases: 6. This CDR3 spans 16 amino acids. CDR3 nucleotide sequence: TGCGCCAGCAGTCAGCAGCCGGGACAGGGGGCCTACGAGCAGTACTTC. Its protein product is CASSQQPGQGAYEQYF.

This clone has more than one count but fewer than ten. The chain combines TRBV28 with TRBJ1-2; D is possibly TRBD1 (6 bases). CDR1 MDHEN and CDR2 SYDVKM come from the germline V gene. CDR3 length: 14 residues. V was clipped by 1 base and J by 3 bases, with 9 bases between them. CDR3 region: CASSLSDRYYGYTF. The CDR3 region has the DNA TGTGCCAGCAGTTTATCAGACAGGTACTATGGCTACACCTTC.

The rearrangement joins TRBV27 to TRBJ2-7, with unresolved D. Germline V CDR1 and CDR2: MNHEY, SMNVEV (reference sequence). This CDR3 contains 14 residues. V lost 5 bases and J 5 bases, leaving 16 bases between the germline ends. In DNA, the CDR3 is TGTGCCAGCAGTCCCCTCCGGAGATCCAACGAGCAGTACTTC. This gives the protein CASSPLRRSNEQYF.

The chain carries TRBV5-6 and TRBJ2-5, with D possibly being TRBD2 (7 bases). Trimming left V 7 bases short and J 2 bases short, with 24 bases between. The CDR3 totals 17 residues. CDR1 is SGHDT and CDR2 is YYEEEE in the germline V gene. DNA for the CDR3: TGTGCCAGCGGGGGGGAACAGGGAGAGGTAGGGCAAGAGACCCAGTACTTC. Translation gives CASGGEQGEVGQETQYF. Looking up the rest from reference TRBV5-6 and TRBJ2-5 gives the full variable domain: DAGVTQSPTHLIKTRGQQVTLRCSPKSGHDTVSWYQQALGQGPQFIFQYYEEEERQRGNFPDRFSGHQFPNYSSELNVNALLLGDSALYLCASGGEQGEVGQETQYFGPGTRLLVL.

CDR3 sequence reads: CASSLGAYEQYF. The CDR3 DNA reads as TGTGCCAGCAGCTTAGGGGCCTACGAGCAGTACTTC. V gene TRBV7-2 combines with J gene TRBJ2-7; D ambiguous. The CDR3 consists of 12 residues. Trimming left V 1 base short and J 2 bases short, with 3 bases between. The germline CDR1 and CDR2 sequences are SGHTA and FQGNSA.

The CDR3 region is CASSLRDRATEAFF. DNA for the CDR3: TGTGCCAGCAGCTTAAGGGACAGGGCCACTGAAGCTTTCTTT. The chain recombines TRBV7-2 with TRBJ1-1; 9 positions match TRBD1. This CDR3 contains 14 residues. CDR1 and CDR2 (germline): SGHTA, FQGNSA. The ends lost 2 bases at V and 4 bases at J; junction bases unmatched: 2.

In this sample, this clone turned up once. The gene calls are TRBV7-2 and TRBJ2-3; D is unresolved. The CDR3 length is 14 residues. The germline V gene has CDR1 SGHTA and CDR2 FQGNSA. Trimming stripped 4 bases from V and 4 bases from J, with 12 bases between. The CDR3 nucleotides read TGTGCCAGCAGCTCGGGTCTGGGCGCAGATACGCAGTATTTT. Its translation is CASSSGLGADTQYF.

The chain uses TRBV11-3 and TRBJ2-4; TRBD1 matches 10 bases. This CDR3 comprises 13 residues. The V gene's germline CDR1 is SGHNT and CDR2 YENEEA. V was clipped by 5 bases and J by 15 bases; unmatched bases: 10. In nucleotides, the CDR3 is TGTGCCAGCAGCCCGGGACAGGGGATCGTTCCGTACTTC. This codes for CASSPGQGIVPYF.

The rearrangement joins TRBV30 to TRBJ1-3; a weak D match, TRBD1 (6 bases). The CDR3 consists of 13 residues. The germline gives CDR1 GTSNPN, CDR2 SVGIG (reference sequence). V was pared by 2 bases and J by 1 base, with 6 bases between. This CDR3 reads CAWSTGSGNTIYF. The CDR3 bases are TGTGCCTGGAGTACAGGGTCTGGAAACACCATATATTTT.

The rearrangement uses TRBV15 and TRBJ2-1, with 8 nucleotides matching TRBD2. Germline trimming cut 0 bases from V and 2 bases from J; bases unmatched to any gene: 6. The CDR3 has 17 amino acids. Germline CDR1 and CDR2: LNHNV and YYDKDF (reference sequence). The CDR3: CATSRDPLAGTYNEQFF. CDR3 nucleotide sequence: TGTGCCACCAGCAGAGATCCCCTAGCGGGTACCTACAATGAGCAGTTCTTC.

The chain recombines TRBV29-1 with TRBJ2-5, with 7 bases identical to TRBD2. V lost 5 bases and J lost 5; bases outside the gene matches: 5. The CDR3 spans 12 residues. Germline assignment: CDR1 SQVTM and CDR2 ANQGSEA. CDR3 nucleotides: TGCAGCGTTCGTCAACTAGCGGAGACCCAGTACTTC. This gives the protein CSVRQLAETQYF.

The CDR3 DNA sequence: TGTGCCAGCAGGCCCGGGACTAGCGGGGGGGCGGATACGCAGTATTTT. Translation: CASRPGTSGGADTQYF. The chain recombines TRBV27 with TRBJ2-3; TRBD2 aligns across 16 bases. The CDR3 has 16 residues. V lost 6 bases to trimming and J lost 6 bases; unmatched junction nucleotides: 6. The germline gives CDR1 MNHEY, CDR2 SMNVEV (reference sequence).